A single sample gave rise to the 3 T cell receptor beta chains below, sequenced in a study of CXCR3-negative and CXCR3-positive naive CD8 T cells (dated by TCRdb to between 2018 and 2021). General study outcomes and caveats: TRB CDR3s from CXCR3-positive naive cells showed higher hydrophobicity (lower Kidera factor 4), lower energy, and higher strength and volume indices than CXCR3-negative naive cells.

Sequencing used a NextSeq 550. The Human TCR Profiling Kit (MiLaboratory) was used to make UMI-labeled 5' RACE TRB cDNA libraries. Following TCRdb reprocessing, every CDR3 protein sequence forms one entry, and DNA is not provided. The sample table records around 150,000 distinct CDR3 sequences. 0.41% of the sample rests with the top ten. No antigens are known for them. Sequencing was performed on naive CXCR3+ CD8+ T cells from blood. This specimen's cell subset or site label, interpreted: CD45RO-CCR7+CD27+CD95- naive CD8+ T cells expressing CXCR3 (TNR3+). Receptor source: a human donor in good health. Some clones in this sample may be carry-over from other donors' samples.

The chain carries TRBV6-5 and TRBJ2-1; absent DNA, TCRdb's TRBD1 call cannot be checked. The CDR3 consists of 15 residues. CDR1 MNHEY and CDR2 SVGAGI come from the germline V gene. The chain's CDR3 is CASSTGTGVYNEQFF.

The chain has TRBV25-1 and TRBJ2-5; with no DNA, the TCRdb D assignment of TRBD1 cannot be verified. CDR3 length: 14 residues. Germline loops: CDR1 MGHDK, CDR2 SYGVNS. The CDR3: CASSEFRTEETQYF.

V usage is TRBV12-3 or TRBV12-4 and J usage is TRBJ2-7. The CDR3 contains 13 residues. The CDR3: CASSFGGPYEQYF.